This T cell receptor beta chain was observed in a study of T cells in Graves' hyperthyroidism and ophthalmopathy. TCR beta CDR3 region amplification was performed from RNA transcripts. TCR CDR3 regions were first amplified by RT-PCR with HTBI primers. TCRdb re-derived calls from the multiplex PCR reads in MiXCR, one entry per CDR3 protein. The sample lists a few hundred thousand distinct CDR3 sequences; roughly 20% were seen once. Ophthalmopathy in the patients scored at least 3 on Clinical Activity Score and at least 4 on NOSPECS grade, lasting under 3 months. V lost 5 bases and J lost 2, with 16 bases in between. The CDR3 runs 15 residues. Germline CDR1 and CDR2: MNHNS and SASEGT.

This TCR was sampled from a man younger than 35 with Graves' ophthalmopathy. The sequenced material came from blood. The chain joins TRBV6-1 to TRBJ2-7, with D unclear. The DNA of the CDR3 is TGTGCCAGCAGTCAAGGAGCATTATCAACCTACGAGCAGTACTTC. Its protein product is CASSQGALSTYEQYF.